Included here is one T cell receptor beta chain sequence, with context. The data were obtained in a study of shared clonotypes between healthy human individuals. Looked up from germline, CDR1 is SGHTA and CDR2 is FQGNSA. The CDR3 consists of 15 residues. The ends lost 1 base at V and 2 bases at J; junction bases unmatched: 2. Assay used: immunoSEQ multiplex PCR; TCRdb lists only in-frame clones, some missing. Of about 1.1 million clones listed, around 82% are singletons. This TCR came from a man younger than 30 in good health. Some clones in this sample may be carry-over from other donors' samples. The sample consisted of memory CD4+ T cells from PBMCs. Subset given: CD45RA-negative fraction. V and J are TRBV7-2 and TRBJ2-1, with 7 bases fitting TRBD1. The chain's CDR3 is CASSLVTGAYNEQFF. CDR3 DNA sequence: TGTGCCAGCAGCTTAGTCACAGGGGCCTACAATGAGCAGTTCTTC. The variable domain in full, completed from reference TRBV7-2 and TRBJ2-1, reads GAGVSQSPSNKVTEKGKDVELRCDPISGHTALYWYRQSLGQGLEFLIYFQGNSAPDKSGLPSDRFSAERTGGSVSTLTIQRTQQEDSAVYLCASSLVTGAYNEQFFGPGTRLTVL.